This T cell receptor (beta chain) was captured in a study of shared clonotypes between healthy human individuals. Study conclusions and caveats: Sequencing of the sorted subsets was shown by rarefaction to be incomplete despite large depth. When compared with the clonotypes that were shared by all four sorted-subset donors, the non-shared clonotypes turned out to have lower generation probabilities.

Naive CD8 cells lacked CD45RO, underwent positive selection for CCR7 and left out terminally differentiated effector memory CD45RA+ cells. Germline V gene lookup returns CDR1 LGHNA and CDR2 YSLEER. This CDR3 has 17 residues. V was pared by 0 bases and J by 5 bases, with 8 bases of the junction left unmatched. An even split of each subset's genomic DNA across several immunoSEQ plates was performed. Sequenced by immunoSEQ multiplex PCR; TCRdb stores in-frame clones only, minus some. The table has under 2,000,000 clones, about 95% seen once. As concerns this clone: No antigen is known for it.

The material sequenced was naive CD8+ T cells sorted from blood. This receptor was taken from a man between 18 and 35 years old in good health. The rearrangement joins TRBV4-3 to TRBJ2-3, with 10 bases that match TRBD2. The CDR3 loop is CASSQDRALAGVDTQYF. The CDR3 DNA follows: TGCGCCAGCAGCCAAGATCGGGCCCTAGCGGGAGTAGATACGCAGTATTTT.